The 23 T cell receptor beta chains below were found in one sample sequenced in a study of blood T cell repertoires in COVID-19. Repertoires were generated with immunoSEQ multiplex PCR, while TCRdb's copy carries only in-frame clones and drops some. The profile covers approximately 240,000 clones, with more than 60% appearing a single time and approximately 4% taken by the ten largest. The sample comprised peripheral blood. The source of these receptors is a woman aged 40 to 50 with active or convalescent COVID-19.

The V and J genes are TRBV5-1 and TRBJ1-1; 7 bases are a match to TRBD1. Germline V gene lookup returns CDR1 SGHRS and CDR2 YFSETQ. CDR3 length: 14 residues. Germline trimming cut 7 bases from V and 2 bases from J; bases unmatched to any gene: 8. CDR3 sequence: CASQPGQKNTEAFF. The CDR3 DNA reads as TGCGCCAGCCAGCCGGGACAGAAAAACACTGAAGCTTTCTTT.

This chain links TRBV13 with TRBJ1-3, with D uncertain. Germline-derived CDR1 and CDR2 are PRHDT and FYEKMQ (reference sequence). Trimming removed 4 bases at V and 0 bases at J, with 4 bases between. The CDR3 loop spans 13 amino acids. The chain's CDR3 is CASSSVSGNTIYF. The CDR3 nucleotides are TGTGCCAGCAGCTCAGTCTCTGGAAACACCATATATTTT.

The J gene is TRBJ2-3, the V gene TRBV5-4; 12 nucleotides match TRBD2. The CDR3 is 17 amino acids. V gave up 6 bases and J gave up 2 bases; unmatched junction bases: 10. Per germline, CDR1 SGHNT and CDR2 YYREEE (reference sequence). CDR3 in DNA: TGTGCCAGCACCTCTCCCGGACTAGCGGGGCACACAGATACGCAGTATTTT. Translating it yields CASTSPGLAGHTDTQYF.

In its sample, this clone was seen a few times. The J gene is TRBJ2-4, the V gene TRBV4-2; tentative D call: TRBD2 (5 bases). The CDR3 has 14 residues. Looked up from germline, CDR1 is LGHNA and CDR2 is YNFKEQ. Trimming took 4 bases from V and 7 from J, leaving 14 bases between them. CDR3 protein: CASSPGRGRNIQYF. Here the CDR3 DNA reads TGTGCCAGCAGCCCAGGCCGAGGGCGGAACATTCAGTACTTC.

The chain uses TRBV2 and TRBJ1-5, with D possibly being TRBD1 (5 bases). This CDR3 region has 15 residues. Germline-derived CDR1 and CDR2 are SNHLY and FYNNEI. Deletions cut 3 bases from V and 3 bases from J, with 12 bases between. CDR3 coding DNA: TGTGCCAGCAGTGAGGGGGGATCCCACAATCAGCCCCAGCATTTT. This encodes CASSEGGSHNQPQHF.

This chain uses TRBV27 with TRBJ1-2, with unresolved D. V dropped 7 bases and J dropped 4 bases, with 10 bases sitting between them. The CDR3 loop spans 12 amino acids. CDR1 is MNHEY and CDR2 is SMNVEV in the germline V gene (reference sequence). CDR3 loop: CASTGDFYGYTF. The CDR3, as DNA: TGTGCCAGCACCGGAGATTTCTATGGCTACACCTTC.

This clone was observed once. The chain is built from TRBV11-3 and TRBJ1-1; 7 bases map to TRBD1. The CDR3 length is 13 residues. The germline CDR1 and CDR2 sequences are SGHNT and YENEEA. The V segment lost 5 bases and the J segment 9 bases; nucleotides outside the gene matches: 9. The CDR3 is CASSADRDSQAFF. The CDR3 bases are TGTGCCAGCAGCGCAGACCGGGACAGCCAAGCTTTCTTT. Full variable domain (missing parts from reference TRBV11-3 and TRBJ1-1): EAGVVQSPRYKIIEKKQPVAFWCNPISGHNTLYWYLQNLGQGPELLIRYENEEAVDDSQLPKDRFSAERLKGVDSTLKIQPAELGDSAVYLCASSADRDSQAFFGQGTRLTVV.

This clone was detected only a few times. One junction end does not reproduce the germline sequence, and a read error may be involved. The chain uses TRBV10-2 and TRBJ1-3, with D tentatively TRBD1 (5 bases). CDR1 is WSHSY, CDR2 SAAADI, per germline. The CDR3 runs 14 residues. The CDR3 spells CASSDGRGTLPGHF. CDR3 nucleotide sequence: TGCGCCAGCAGTGATGGTAGGGGAACTCTCCCTGGACATTTT.

The chain has TRBV25-1 and TRBJ2-5, with a tentative D call TRBD2 (8 bases). The CDR3 is 16 residues long. Germline V gene lookup returns CDR1 MGHDK and CDR2 SYGVNS. Trimming removed 1 base from V and 0 bases from J, with 12 bases in between. In DNA, the CDR3 is TGTGCCAGCAGTGAATTTAGCGGGACAGACCAAGAGACCCAGTACTTC. Translating gives CASSEFSGTDQETQYF.

This chain joins TRBV28 and TRBJ2-2; D remains ambiguous. The germline V and J ends were trimmed by 6 bases and 2 bases, with 19 bases remaining between them. This CDR3 is built from 17 residues. Germline loops: CDR1 MDHEN, CDR2 SYDVKM. The CDR3 sequence: CASSPPNEAPNTGELFF. The CDR3 region has the DNA TGTGCCAGCAGCCCCCCCAATGAGGCACCTAACACCGGGGAGCTGTTTTTT.

The chain employs TRBV5-1 and TRBJ2-5; 9 bases fit TRBD2. The CDR3 runs 16 residues. In germline, CDR1 is SGHRS, CDR2 YFSETQ. J gave up 3 bases and V 4 bases, and 10 bases lay outside the gene matches. CDR3 nucleotide sequence: TGCGCCAGCAGCGCTCGACTAGCGGATCAGAAAGAGACCCAGTACTTC. It is translated as CASSARLADQKETQYF.

V gene TRBV19 combines with J gene TRBJ1-6; TRBD1 matches at 8 bases. Germline V gene sequence: CDR1 LNHDA, CDR2 SQIVND (reference sequence). The CDR3 runs 15 residues. Trimming cost V 7 bases and J 9 bases; bases outside gene matches: 11. CDR3 in amino acids: CASKPSQGAGSPLHF. CDR3 DNA: TGTGCCAGTAAACCTTCGCAGGGGGCAGGTTCACCCCTCCACTTT.

J is TRBJ1-2 and V is TRBV27; 7 bases map to TRBD1. V was pared by 5 bases and J by 5 bases, with 8 bases of the junction left unmatched. The CDR3 spans 14 residues. The germline V gene encodes CDR1 MNHEY and CDR2 SMNVEV (reference sequence). In nucleotides, the CDR3 is TGTGCCAGCAGTCCCCGACAGGGCATTTATGGCTACACCTTC. It encodes CASSPRQGIYGYTF.

The chain uses TRBV5-1 and TRBJ1-1; unclear D gene. The length of the CDR3 is 13 residues. V lost 0 bases and J lost 7, with 10 bases in between. CDR1 SGHRS and CDR2 YFSETQ come from the germline V gene. CDR3 protein: CASSLGQMYEAFF. In DNA, the CDR3 is TGCGCCAGCAGCTTGGGCCAGATGTATGAAGCTTTCTTT. Complete variable domain (other parts from reference TRBV5-1 and TRBJ1-1): KAGVTQTPRYLIKTRGQQVTLSCSPISGHRSVSWYQQTPGQGLQFLFEYFSETQRNKGNFPGRFSGRQFSNSRSEMNVSTLELGDSALYLCASSLGQMYEAFFGQGTRLTVV.

CDR3 DNA: TGTGCCAGCAGCTTGGCCAGGGCGTTTAATGAAAAACTGTTTTTT. Protein product: CASSLARAFNEKLFF. This chain uses TRBV7-8 with TRBJ1-4; possibly TRBD1 for D (5 bases). This CDR3 region has 15 residues. Germline V lookup: CDR1 SGHVS, CDR2 FQNEAQ. The V end lost 3 bases, the J end lost 4 bases, and 12 bases lay between the germline ends.

J is TRBJ2-1 and V is TRBV9; unclear D gene. The CDR3 spans 12 residues. In germline, CDR1 is SGDLS, CDR2 YYNGEE. Trimming shortened V by 4 bases and J by 8 bases, and 10 bases separated the two germline ends. The CDR3 here is CASSLTSHEQFF. The CDR3 DNA reads TGTGCCAGCAGCCTAACGTCCCATGAGCAGTTCTTC.

This clone was found once. The V call is TRBV7-9, the J call TRBJ2-1, with 7 bases matching TRBD1. Per germline, CDR1 SEHNR and CDR2 FQNEAQ (reference sequence). The CDR3 covers 17 residues. The trim removed 8 bases at V and 4 bases at J, leaving 17 bases unmatched. CDR3: CASGSKSGTAPYNEQFF. CDR3 DNA: TGTGCCAGCGGTTCTAAATCGGGGACAGCTCCTTACAATGAGCAGTTCTTC.

The chain is built from TRBV6-1 and TRBJ2-5; D perhaps matches TRBD2 (6 bases). From germline, CDR1 is MNHNS and CDR2 SASEGT. V was pared by 0 bases and J by 3 bases, with 14 bases between. The length of the CDR3 is 16 residues. CDR3 DNA sequence: TGTGCCAGCAGTGAAGCGCTTCCAGGCGGGAAAGAGACCCAGTACTTC. The encoded protein is CASSEALPGGKETQYF.

The V call is TRBV12-3 or TRBV12-4, the J call TRBJ1-2; D gene unclear. This CDR3 comprises 12 residues. Trimming cost V 8 bases and J 0 bases, with 7 bases left between them. This chain's CDR3 is CASARANYGYTF. The CDR3 coding sequence is TGTGCCAGCGCCCGAGCTAACTATGGCTACACCTTC.

This clone was picked up one time. This chain uses TRBV5-1 with TRBJ1-1; possible D gene TRBD1, 6 bases. V lost 0 bases to trimming and J lost 8 bases, with 11 bases between them. Germline V CDR1 and CDR2: SGHRS, YFSETQ. This CDR3 comprises 13 residues. The CDR3 coding sequence is TGCGCCAGCAGCTTGGCAGACAGGACGGAAGCTTTCTTT. Translation: CASSLADRTEAFF.

The chain joins TRBV28 to TRBJ2-1; 15 nucleotides line up with TRBD2. Trimming at V came to 6 bases and at J to 6 bases, leaving 3 bases not matched to a gene. Per germline, CDR1 MDHEN and CDR2 SYDVKM. The CDR3 totals 15 residues. In DNA form, the CDR3 reads TGTGCCAGCAGCTGGACTAGCGGGGGGGCCAATGAGCAGTTCTTC. Amino acid sequence: CASSWTSGGANEQFF. Combining the CDR3 with reference TRBV28 and TRBJ2-1 gives the whole variable domain DVKVTQSSRYLVKRTGEKVFLECVQDMDHENMFWYRQDPGLGLRLIYFSYDVKMKEKGDIPEGYSVSREKKERFSLILESASTNQTSMYLCASSWTSGGANEQFFGPGTRLTVL.

The chain links TRBV27 to TRBJ2-6, with 9 bases fitting TRBD1. Germline V gene data show CDR1 as MNHEY and CDR2 as SMNVEV (reference sequence). The CDR3 is made up of 21 amino acids. V shed 3 bases and J 0 bases; nucleotides not matched to a gene: 15. DNA of the CDR3: TGTGCCAGCAGTTTGCGGGGACAGGGCCTAATGTCACTCTCTGGGGCCAACGTCCTGACTTTC. Encoded protein: CASSLRGQGLMSLSGANVLTF.

The chain employs TRBV12-5 and TRBJ2-1, with 11 nucleotides matching TRBD1. Germline V gives CDR1 LGHNT, CDR2 FRNRAP. Trimming took 4 bases from V and 7 from J; bases not matched to a gene: 6. The CDR3 is 15 amino acids. This CDR3 reads CASGSGQGAGNEQFF. CDR3 DNA: TGTGCTAGTGGTTCCGGACAGGGGGCGGGAAATGAGCAGTTCTTC.